Below, 20 T cell receptor beta chains from the same sample are listed, as sequenced in a study of OX40 agonist ivuxolimab in advanced cancers. Receptor libraries were prepared by the immunoSEQ multiplex PCR assay. The immuneACCESS repertoire file appears here via TCRdb, limited to in-frame rearrangements. These files lack a portion of the clones; in checked studies, under half of the deficit traces to unresolved V genes, and the cause of the others is not known. The sample table records 30,000 to 45,000 clones; 87% of these occur just once. Jointly, the top ten make up roughly 19% of the sample. This material consisted of CD4+ or CD8+ T cells sorted from blood, taken in a trial of the OX40 agonist ivuxolimab. The receptors originated from an adult with an advanced solid tumor such as melanoma, head and neck, liver or kidney cancer.

The rearrangement joins TRBV12-5 to TRBJ1-1, with D unresolved. The germline V gene has CDR1 LGHNT and CDR2 FRNRAP. This CDR3 has 13 residues. Between the trimmed V and J ends, which lost 5 bases and 0 bases, there was a span of 7 bases. In DNA, the CDR3 is TGTGCTAGTGGTACTTATCTGAACACTGAAGCTTTCTTT. It codes for CASGTYLNTEAFF.

V and J are TRBV6-1 and TRBJ1-2, with D uncertain. CDR3 length equals 16 residues. Germline assignment: CDR1 MNHNS and CDR2 SASEGT. V lost 0 bases, J lost 1 base, and 12 bases lay in between. The CDR3, as DNA: TGTGCCAGCAGTGAAGCGCTTCTAGGTGTTAACTATGGCTACACCTTC. This sequence encodes CASSEALLGVNYGYTF.

The chain couples TRBV7-2 to TRBJ2-7, with D perhaps matching TRBD2 (6 bases). The CDR3 loop spans 16 amino acids. Trimming removed 5 bases from V and 5 bases from J, with 22 bases in between. Germline V lookup: CDR1 SGHTA, CDR2 FQGNSA. Here the CDR3 reads CASSAPTLGLGNEQYF. The CDR3 coding sequence is TGTGCCAGCAGCGCTCCCACTTTGGGACTCGGGAACGAGCAGTACTTC.

The chain carries TRBV27 and TRBJ2-1; D not resolved. The CDR3 runs to 11 residues. V was trimmed by 7 bases and J by 6 bases, leaving 7 bases between them. CDR1 is MNHEY and CDR2 is SMNVEV in the germline V gene (reference sequence). The chain's CDR3 is CASKEINEQFF. In DNA, the CDR3 is TGTGCCAGCAAGGAAATCAATGAGCAGTTCTTC.

V and J are TRBV19 and TRBJ2-5, with D unresolved. V was shortened by 0 bases and J by 1 base, with 15 bases between the two germline ends. This CDR3 comprises 17 residues. Germline CDR1 is LNHDA and CDR2 is SQIVND (reference sequence). CDR3 amino acids: CASSIEALVTGQETQYF. CDR3 nucleotides: TGTGCCAGTAGTATAGAAGCCCTCGTGACCGGCCAAGAGACCCAGTACTTC.

In this sample, this clone is medium-sized. The chain employs TRBV6-4 and TRBJ2-3; 10 bases agree with TRBD2. CDR1 MRHNA and CDR2 SNTAGT come from the germline V gene. V trimming: 0 bases; J trimming: 2 bases; junction bases outside the gene matches: 2. This CDR3 has 16 residues. CDR3 in DNA: TGTGCCAGCAGTGACTCGAGCGGGGGGGCCACAGATACGCAGTATTTT. This sequence encodes CASSDSSGGATDTQYF.

The J gene is TRBJ2-6, the V gene TRBV4-3, with a weak D call TRBD1 (6 bases). Germline CDR1 reads LGHNA; CDR2 reads YSLEER. The V and J ends lost 3 bases and 2 bases respectively, with 14 bases between them. The CDR3 spans 17 residues. In nucleotides, the CDR3 is TGCGCCAGCAGCCACGACCTCCAGGGGACTGGGGCCAACGTCCTGACTTTC. Its translation: CASSHDLQGTGANVLTF.

About this clone itself: The same CDR3 is also encoded by other DNA sequences in this sample. This chain joins TRBV30 and TRBJ2-7, with D maybe TRBD2 (5 bases). In germline, CDR1 is GTSNPN, CDR2 SVGIG (reference sequence). This CDR3 comprises 13 residues. V was cut by 1 base and J by 7 bases, with 14 bases left in between. The CDR3 coding sequence is TGTGCCTGGAGTGCCCTCGGCCCGGGGGAGCAGTACTTC. Its protein product is CAWSALGPGEQYF.

The V call is TRBV29-1, the J call TRBJ2-2; TRBD2 might be the D (6 bases). The V gene lost 7 bases and the J gene lost 6 bases, with 15 bases spanning the gap. The CDR3 runs 13 residues. The germline gives CDR1 SQVTM, CDR2 ANQGSEA. CDR3 bases: TGCAGCGCCGACGGTGGGGAGGCCGGGGAGCTGTTTTTT. It encodes CSADGGEAGELFF.

V and J are TRBV4-3 and TRBJ2-7; D is possibly TRBD2 (6 bases). With 4 bases removed from V and 0 bases from J, the gap between germline ends came to 7 bases. The CDR3 extends over 13 amino acids. Germline V gene sequence: CDR1 LGHNA, CDR2 YSLEER. In nucleotides, the CDR3 is TGCGCCAGCAGCCCGACTAGCTCCTACGAGCAGTACTTC. Protein product: CASSPTSSYEQYF.

The chain carries TRBV27 and TRBJ1-3; D is unclear. Per the germline V gene, CDR1 is MNHEY and CDR2 is SMNVEV (reference sequence). This CDR3 is built from 15 residues. Trimming stripped 5 bases from V and 0 bases from J, with 11 bases between. The CDR3 bases are TGTGCCAGCAGTGGGCGACACTTCTCTGGAAACACCATATATTTT. Translated, it gives CASSGRHFSGNTIYF.

In nucleotides, the CDR3 is TGTGCCAGCAGCTTGCCGGGGGGCATCACAGATACGCAGTATTTT. This sequence encodes CASSLPGGITDTQYF. The gene calls are TRBV5-6 and TRBJ2-3; maybe TRBD2 (7 bases). Trimming pared 1 base from V and 2 bases from J, leaving 11 bases between. The germline V gene has CDR1 SGHDT and CDR2 YYEEEE. This CDR3 has 15 amino acids.

V and J are TRBV6-5 and TRBJ2-3, with 7 bases fitting TRBD2. The V gene end was trimmed by 6 bases and the J gene end by 2 bases; junction bases not matched to a gene: 5. CDR3 length: 14 residues. The V gene's germline CDR1 is MNHEY and CDR2 SVGAGI. The CDR3 DNA reads as TGTGCCAGCAGCTCGGGGGACTACACAGATACGCAGTATTTT. The encoded protein is CASSSGDYTDTQYF.

The V and J genes are TRBV4-1 and TRBJ1-5; D is possibly TRBD1 (6 bases). This CDR3 has 16 amino acids. Trimming took 3 bases from V and 0 from J, leaving 12 bases between them. Germline loops: CDR1 MGHRA, CDR2 YSYEKL. In nucleotides, the CDR3 is TGCGCCAGCAGCCACTTGGGACATATTAGCAATCAGCCCCAGCATTTT. It codes for CASSHLGHISNQPQHF.

In DNA, the CDR3 is TGTGCCAGTAGTGGCGGGGGTAACTATGGCTACACCTTC. Translating it yields CASSGGGNYGYTF. The V call is TRBV19, the J call TRBJ1-2, with D possibly matching TRBD1 (5 bases). Looked up from germline, CDR1 is LNHDA and CDR2 is SQIVND (reference sequence). This CDR3 contains 13 residues. V lost 5 bases and J lost 1, with 8 bases in between.

The V gene is TRBV7-9, the J gene TRBJ1-1; D remains unclear. CDR1 SEHNR and CDR2 FQNEAQ come from the germline V gene (reference sequence). V was shortened by 3 bases and J by 3 bases, with 8 bases between the two germline ends. The CDR3 length is 13 residues. The chain's CDR3 is CASSFFGDTEAFF. CDR3 bases: TGTGCCAGCAGCTTTTTTGGGGACACTGAAGCTTTCTTT.

J is TRBJ2-1 and V is TRBV4-1; possibly TRBD2 for D (5 bases). Trimming pared 3 bases from V and 4 bases from J, leaving 10 bases between. Germline V lookup: CDR1 MGHRA, CDR2 YSYEKL. The CDR3 has 14 amino acids. The CDR3 is CASSHPEAYNEQFF. Here the CDR3 DNA reads TGCGCCAGCAGCCACCCGGAGGCGTACAATGAGCAGTTCTTC.

This chain joins TRBV15 and TRBJ2-7; D call uncertain. The CDR3 is 14 amino acids. V shed 6 bases and J shed 0 bases, with 12 bases lying between them. Germline V gene lookup returns CDR1 LNHNV and CDR2 YYDKDF (reference sequence). The CDR3 DNA is TGTGCCACCAGGCCAGAGCGAAACTCCTACGAGCAGTACTTC. Translation: CATRPERNSYEQYF. The complete variable domain, with remaining parts taken from reference TRBV15 and TRBJ2-7, reads DAMVIQNPRYQVTQFGKPVTLSCSQTLNHNVMYWYQQKSSQAPKLLFHYYDKDFNNEADTPDNFQSRRPNTSFCFLDIRSPGLGDTAMYLCATRPERNSYEQYFGPGTRLTVT.

This clone appeared once. The V gene is TRBV27, the J gene TRBJ2-1; D is possibly TRBD1 or TRBD2 (5 bases each). V was clipped by 0 bases and J by 8 bases, with 5 bases between them. Germline V gene sequence: CDR1 MNHEY, CDR2 SMNVEV (reference sequence). The CDR3 extends over 12 amino acids. CDR3 DNA sequence: TGTGCCAGCAGTTTATCGGGGGATGAGCAGTTCTTC. Translation gives CASSLSGDEQFF.

The chain links TRBV13 to TRBJ2-5; TRBD2 matches 11 bases. V shed 4 bases and J 2 bases; nucleotides not matched to a gene: 6. The CDR3 loop spans 16 amino acids. In germline, CDR1 is PRHDT, CDR2 FYEKMQ (reference sequence). As DNA, the CDR3 is TGTGCCAGCAGCTCTCGGACTAGCGGGCCTCAAGAGACCCAGTACTTC. Translation gives CASSSRTSGPQETQYF. Together with reference TRBV13 and TRBJ2-5, the CDR3 gives the full variable domain: AAGVIQSPRHLIKEKRETATLKCYPIPRHDTVYWYQQGPGQDPQFLISFYEKMQSDKGSIPDRFSAQQFSDYHSELNMSSLELGDSALYFCASSSRTSGPQETQYFGPGTRLLVL.